The next 21 T cell receptor beta chains were all read from a single sample in a study of shared clonotypes between healthy human individuals. The protocol was immunoSEQ multiplex PCR, while the TCRdb copy is restricted to in-frame clones and leaves out a portion. This repertoire shows roughly 2.5 million clones, about 92% found once; its top ten account for more than 0.12%. Material: naive CD4+ T cells sorted from blood. Subset here: CD45RA+ positively selected. All receptors come from a man between 18 and 35 years old in good health.

The rearrangement uses TRBV30 and TRBJ1-1; D might be TRBD1 (6 bases). Germline CDR1 is GTSNPN and CDR2 is SVGIG (reference sequence). This CDR3 has 13 amino acids. V shed 3 bases and J shed 6 bases, with 14 bases lying between them. The CDR3 DNA reads TGTGCCTGGAGGGCGGGGGCGGTGGCTGAAGCTTTCTTT. Its translation is CAWRAGAVAEAFF.

Note on this clone: Compared with germline, one end of the junction differs, possibly owing to a read error. The chain is built from TRBV4-1 and TRBJ2-3, with D uncertain. Per the germline V gene, CDR1 is MGHRA and CDR2 is YSYEKL. The CDR3 spans 14 residues. CDR3 nucleotides: TGCGCCAGCAGCCAACCTCTCCGCACAGATACGCAGTGTTTT. As protein: CASSQPLRTDTQCF.

V and J are TRBV11-2 and TRBJ2-7; unclear D gene. CDR3 size: 13 residues. The germline V gene has CDR1 SGHAT and CDR2 FQNNGV. The germline V and J ends were trimmed by 6 bases and 6 bases, with 15 bases remaining between them. CDR3 DNA: TGTGCCAGCAGAACGACGGCGACGGGCGAGCAGTACTTC. It codes for CASRTTATGEQYF.

V usage is TRBV29-1 and J usage is TRBJ2-7; TRBD1 matches at 7 bases. The ends lost 6 bases at V and 5 bases at J; junction bases unmatched: 7. This CDR3 is 12 amino acids long. Per germline, CDR1 SQVTM and CDR2 ANQGSEA. This chain's CDR3 is CSVGEGQNEQYF. The CDR3 DNA reads as TGCAGCGTCGGCGAGGGACAGAACGAGCAGTACTTC.

Points on this clone: Other DNA sequences within the sample encode an identical CDR3. V gene TRBV7-2 combines with J gene TRBJ1-3; D is unclear. The CDR3 runs 15 residues. The germline V gene encodes CDR1 SGHTA and CDR2 FQGNSA. Trimming pared 5 bases from V and 0 bases from J, leaving 11 bases between. The CDR3 sequence is CASSPRAGSGNTIYF. CDR3 DNA: TGTGCCAGCAGCCCCCGGGCCGGCTCTGGAAACACCATATATTTT.

The V and J genes are TRBV6-5 and TRBJ2-2, with 9 nucleotides matching TRBD2. CDR3 size: 15 residues. The V gene's germline CDR1 is MNHEY and CDR2 SVGAGI. The V and J ends lost 7 bases and 5 bases, in that order; junction bases with no gene match: 8. The CDR3 DNA sequence: TGTGCCAGCAAGACTAGCGGTTTGGGGACCGGGGAGCTGTTTTTT. Protein: CASKTSGLGTGELFF.

CDR3 loop: CASSLAYTGPYEQYF. In nucleotides, the CDR3 is TGCGCCAGCAGCTTGGCCTACACAGGGCCCTACGAGCAGTACTTC. The gene calls are TRBV5-1 and TRBJ2-7; D may be TRBD1 (6 bases). The CDR3 has 15 residues. Trimming took off 0 bases at V and 2 bases at J, with 12 bases between the two ends. CDR1 and CDR2 from the germline V gene are SGHRS and YFSETQ.

The chain links TRBV6-6 to TRBJ2-5, with unresolved D. CDR3 length: 14 residues. The V end was cut by 6 bases, the J end by 5 bases, with 16 bases between. Per germline, CDR1 MNHNY and CDR2 SVGAGI (reference sequence). CDR3 coding DNA: TGTGCCAGCAGCCCCCGACCGGTTGGGGAGACCCAGTACTTC. Its translation is CASSPRPVGETQYF.

V usage is TRBV6-5 and J usage is TRBJ2-7; possible D gene TRBD2, 5 bases. The CDR3 has 14 amino acids. Germline loops: CDR1 MNHEY, CDR2 SVGAGI. V was pared by 5 bases and J by 3 bases, with 14 bases between. CDR3 residues: CASSREGGGYEQYF. The CDR3 nucleotides read TGTGCCAGCAGTCGGGAAGGAGGTGGCTACGAGCAGTACTTC.

This rearrangement joins TRBV5-1 to TRBJ1-4; 8 positions match TRBD1. The V gene's germline CDR1 is SGHRS and CDR2 YFSETQ. V lost 0 bases to trimming and J lost 7 bases; unmatched junction nucleotides: 8. CDR3 length: 16 residues. CDR3 in DNA: TGCGCCAGCAGCTTGGCGCCGGGACAGGAGGCTGAAAAACTGTTTTTT. Its protein is CASSLAPGQEAEKLFF.

The J gene is TRBJ1-2, the V gene TRBV30, with a weak D call TRBD1 (6 bases). Germline V gene sequence: CDR1 GTSNPN, CDR2 SVGIG (reference sequence). This CDR3 contains 12 residues. Trimming stripped 6 bases from V and 4 bases from J, with 12 bases between. DNA for the CDR3: TGTGCCTGCACGGACAGCCCCTATGGCTACACCTTC. Translation gives CACTDSPYGYTF.

The V gene is TRBV5-6, the J gene TRBJ2-7; D might be TRBD1 (5 bases). Trimming took off 2 bases at V and 1 base at J, with 13 bases between the two ends. The CDR3 spans 15 residues. Germline values: CDR1 SGHDT, CDR2 YYEEEE. The DNA of the CDR3 is TGTGCCAGCAGCTTAATTTCAGGGTTTTCCTACGAGCAGTACTTC. Translated: CASSLISGFSYEQYF.

This rearrangement joins TRBV29-1 to TRBJ1-2, with D possibly TRBD1 on 6 matching bases. Trimming took off 4 bases at V and 10 bases at J, with 7 bases between the two ends. The length of the CDR3 is 9 residues. The germline V gene encodes CDR1 SQVTM and CDR2 ANQGSEA. As DNA, the CDR3 is TGCAGCGTTGGACAGGACTACACCTTC. Translated, it gives CSVGQDYTF.

The rearrangement joins TRBV11-2 to TRBJ1-1; 7 bases line up with TRBD1. The CDR3 contains 14 residues. From germline, CDR1 is SGHAT and CDR2 FQNNGV. V shed 5 bases and J 1 base; nucleotides not matched to a gene: 4. The CDR3, as DNA: TGTGCCAGCAGCCCGACAGGGCCGAACACTGAAGCTTTCTTT. It is translated as CASSPTGPNTEAFF.

This clone was seen just once. The chain links TRBV7-2 to TRBJ2-5; D uncertain. The germline V gene has CDR1 SGHTA and CDR2 FQGNSA. Trimming pared 3 bases from V and 2 bases from J, leaving 10 bases between. The CDR3 sequence is 14 residues long. CDR3 nucleotide sequence: TGTGCCAGCAGCTTCGGGTACCCGCAAGAGACCCAGTACTTC. It encodes CASSFGYPQETQYF.

The chain couples TRBV12-5 to TRBJ2-1; 9 bases agree with TRBD2. The germline V gene encodes CDR1 LGHNT and CDR2 FRNRAP. V gave up 6 bases and J gave up 8 bases; unmatched junction bases: 11. The CDR3 extends over 15 amino acids. The CDR3: CASGEGLASGYEQFF. CDR3 coding DNA: TGTGCTAGTGGGGAAGGACTAGCGAGTGGCTATGAGCAGTTCTTC.

This chain joins TRBV30 and TRBJ2-7; perhaps TRBD2 as D (6 bases). The CDR3 covers 17 residues. The ends were cut back, 0 bases at V and 6 bases at J, with 24 bases in the middle. Germline assignment: CDR1 GTSNPN and CDR2 SVGIG (reference sequence). CDR3 sequence reads: CAWSVMTGRLGSLEQYF. As DNA, the CDR3 is TGTGCCTGGAGTGTAATGACGGGGCGACTAGGATCGCTCGAGCAGTACTTC.

V is TRBV5-6 and J is TRBJ2-7; the D gene is possibly TRBD2 (5 bases). The germline gives CDR1 SGHDT, CDR2 YYEEEE. Trimming pared 5 bases from V and 3 bases from J, leaving 18 bases between. This CDR3 has 15 residues. CDR3 residues: CASSPFFGENYEQYF. In DNA form, the CDR3 reads TGTGCCAGCAGTCCATTCTTCGGGGAAAACTACGAGCAGTACTTC. The whole variable domain, filled in from reference TRBV5-6 and TRBJ2-7, reads DAGVTQSPTHLIKTRGQQVTLRCSPKSGHDTVSWYQQALGQGPQFIFQYYEEEERQRGNFPDRFSGHQFPNYSSELNVNALLLGDSALYLCASSPFFGENYEQYFGPGTRLTVT.

Note on this clone: Different DNA sequences within this sample yield the same CDR3. The chain joins TRBV4-1 to TRBJ2-2, with D uncertain. There are 15 residues in the CDR3. Per germline, CDR1 MGHRA and CDR2 YSYEKL. The V end was cut by 1 base, the J end by 1 base, with 7 bases between. The CDR3 region is CASSQAGRNTGELFF. The CDR3 DNA sequence: TGCGCCAGCAGCCAAGCTGGGCGGAACACCGGGGAGCTGTTTTTT.

The chain joins TRBV19 to TRBJ1-6; TRBD1 is a possible D gene (5 bases). The CDR3 spans 16 residues. Germline V CDR1 and CDR2: LNHDA, SQIVND (reference sequence). Trimming took off 2 bases at V and 8 bases at J, with 16 bases between the two ends. The CDR3 protein is CASSISGGGVDSPLHF. Here the CDR3 DNA reads TGTGCCAGTAGTATATCTGGCGGGGGAGTGGATTCACCCCTCCACTTT.

The CDR3: CASSSYTGELFF. The DNA of the CDR3 is TGTGCCAGCAGTTCGTATACCGGGGAGCTGTTTTTT. The chain employs TRBV13 and TRBJ2-2; D is unresolved. Per germline, CDR1 PRHDT and CDR2 FYEKMQ (reference sequence). The CDR3 loop spans 12 amino acids. The germline V and J ends were trimmed by 6 bases and 5 bases, with 7 bases remaining between them. Full variable domain (rest looked up from reference TRBV13 and TRBJ2-2): AAGVIQSPRHLIKEKRETATLKCYPIPRHDTVYWYQQGPGQDPQFLISFYEKMQSDKGSIPDRFSAQQFSDYHSELNMSSLELGDSALYFCASSSYTGELFFGEGSRLTVL.